A single sample is the source of the 8 T cell receptor beta chains below, sequenced in a study of OX40 agonist ivuxolimab in advanced cancers. Method: immunoSEQ multiplex PCR; TCRdb's copy keeps in-frame clones and lacks some. The sample yields 35,000 to 40,000 clones, about 78% seen once. The material sequenced was CD4+ or CD8+ T cells sorted from blood, taken in a trial of the OX40 agonist ivuxolimab. The source of these receptors is an adult with an advanced solid tumor such as melanoma, head and neck, liver or kidney cancer.

The table lists this clone with a few counts. V usage is TRBV7-8 and J usage is TRBJ2-5; D is uncertain. This CDR3 is built from 12 residues. Germline CDR1 and CDR2: SGHVS and FQNEAQ. V was shortened by 0 bases and J by 4 bases, with 3 bases between the two germline ends. The CDR3 DNA sequence: TGTGCCAGCAGCTTAGCGGCAGAGACCCAGTACTTC. It specifies CASSLAAETQYF.

The CDR3 region has the DNA TGTGCCAGCAGCCCGATGGGGTTGGGCACAGATACGCAGTATTTT. As protein: CASSPMGLGTDTQYF. The chain is built from TRBV7-9 and TRBJ2-3; D is ambiguous. V lost 5 bases and J lost 1, with 13 bases in between. The CDR3 covers 15 residues. Germline loops: CDR1 SEHNR, CDR2 FQNEAQ (reference sequence).

This chain links TRBV6-5 with TRBJ2-7; maybe TRBD2 (5 bases). Trimming cost V 6 bases and J 3 bases, with 15 bases left between them. Germline V gene lookup returns CDR1 MNHEY and CDR2 SVGAGI. The CDR3 contains 14 residues. CDR3 in amino acids: CASRTKRLYYEQYF. CDR3 coding DNA: TGTGCCAGCAGGACTAAGAGACTCTACTACGAGCAGTACTTC.

This clone was detected a few times. V usage is TRBV7-2 and J usage is TRBJ2-3; D unresolved. The V end was cut by 6 bases, the J end by 3 bases, with 16 bases between. Germline CDR1 and CDR2: SGHTA and FQGNSA. This CDR3 is built from 15 residues. The CDR3 reads CASSLLPVETDTQYF. In DNA form, the CDR3 reads TGTGCCAGCAGTCTCTTGCCCGTTGAGACAGATACGCAGTATTTT.

This clone was detected only once. J is TRBJ1-1 and V is TRBV18; no clear D. The V and J ends lost 1 base and 3 bases respectively, with 9 bases between them. This CDR3 spans 14 amino acids. Germline CDR1 KGHSH, CDR2 LQKENI. The chain's CDR3 is CASSPQRTHTEAFF. In nucleotides, the CDR3 is TGTGCCAGCTCACCACAAAGGACCCACACTGAAGCTTTCTTT.

Only a few counts were recorded for this clone. The chain joins TRBV19 to TRBJ1-6, with D hard to call. Trimming shortened V by 0 bases and J by 0 bases, and 6 bases separated the two germline ends. CDR1 LNHDA and CDR2 SQIVND come from the germline V gene (reference sequence). The CDR3 consists of 16 residues. The DNA of the CDR3 is TGTGCCAGTAGTATAGAAGAGAGCTCCTATAATTCACCCCTCCACTTT. Residues: CASSIEESSYNSPLHF.

The chain is built from TRBV19 and TRBJ2-2, with 11 bases identical to TRBD2. The V segment lost 7 bases and the J segment 9 bases; nucleotides outside the gene matches: 4. CDR1 and CDR2 from the germline V gene are LNHDA and SQIVND (reference sequence). The CDR3 is 13 residues long. CDR3: CASKPSGRWELFF. DNA of the CDR3: TGTGCCAGTAAGCCTAGCGGGAGGTGGGAGCTGTTTTTT.

The J gene is TRBJ2-3, the V gene TRBV4-3; the match to TRBD1 covers 7 bases. The CDR3 has 18 residues. The V gene's germline CDR1 is LGHNA and CDR2 YSLEER. V shed 0 bases, J shed 0 bases, and the junction held 9 bases outside the gene matches. CDR3 in DNA: TGCGCCAGCAGCCAAGATACCGCCCTGACAGGGAGCACAGATACGCAGTATTTT. This encodes CASSQDTALTGSTDTQYF.